The sequence of this TCR beta chain was determined in a study of T cells after yellow fever vaccination. Whole-study context: Fractions with few cells were prepared using SMART-Seq v4 Ultra Low Input. Study-wide results and limits: The study noted that FACS-sorted repertoires could contain abundant clonotypes contaminating from the bulk population. Clones that expanded after primary vaccination mostly reappeared after the booster (roughly 96% CD4, 88% CD8).

It was through 5'RACE template switching that TCR cDNA was made, with a universal primer site and UMIs added. Each CDR3 protein gets one entry after TCRdb re-called the 5' RACE reads with MiXCR. The table shows a few hundred thousand distinct CDR3 sequences, with 8.1% occurring only once. The CDR3 has 14 amino acids. CDR1 and CDR2 (germline): SGHRS, YFSETQ. Trimming shortened V by 9 bases and J by 0 bases, and 13 bases separated the two germline ends. Note on this clonotype: Its specificity is not known.

The chain joins TRBV5-1 to TRBJ2-1; D might be TRBD2 (5 bases). The sequenced sample was PBMCs, obtained roughly 47 days after the first yellow fever vaccination. This receptor was taken from a young man who received the YFV17D yellow fever vaccine. The CDR3 DNA is TGCGCCACCTCCGACGGGATCTCCTACAATGAGCAGTTCTTC. It translates to CATSDGISYNEQFF.